This T cell receptor beta chain was sequenced for a study of vaccination and CD4 T cells after COVID-19. Comments on this clonotype: The antigen is not known.

Researchers used the Oncomine TCR Beta short-read assay to sequence DNA from cultured CD4+ T cells. A single record per CDR3 protein comes from TCRdb applying MiXCR to the PCR reads. This sample has 13,000 to 15,000 distinct CDR3 sequences, with roughly 42% found just once. Described treatment: approximately nine-day PBMC culture with coronavirus spike peptide pools or control peptides (ViraFEST assay). The origin of this receptor is a human donor who had recovered from COVID-19. Material: CD4+ T cells from blood, cultured in vitro.

The CDR3 nucleotides read TGTGCCAGCTCCCCAGGGGGTCCAAACTATGGCTACACCTTC. It yields the protein CASSPGGPNYGYTF. The gene calls are TRBV18 and TRBJ1-2, with 7 bases lining up with TRBD1. V shed 6 bases and J 2 bases; nucleotides not matched to a gene: 6. Germline V gene lookup returns CDR1 KGHSH and CDR2 LQKENI. There are 14 residues in the CDR3.